This TCR beta chain was retrieved from a study of T cell repertoires in cytomegalovirus infection. Across the study: CMV epitopes that were recently identified and HLA-C-restricted were used alongside well-studied HLA-B-restricted ones. Public signatures in TCR beta pointed to CMV infection and matching HLA type.

Each CDR3 protein is one row after TCRdb ran MiXCR on the reads. The data hold 570,000 or so distinct CDR3 sequences, with 35% to 50% observed a single time. Remarks on this clonotype: Its antigen is currently unknown.

Study results and caveats: CMV-specific HLA-C-restricted TCR beta clonotypes dominated the ex vivo response.

The V end was cut by 4 bases, the J end by 4 bases, with 16 bases between. Germline V lookup: CDR1 MGHDK, CDR2 SYGVNS. This CDR3 is built from 15 residues. V is TRBV25-1 and J is TRBJ2-5; D is possibly TRBD1 or TRBD2 (7 bases each). The sequence was obtained from a human donor in good health (CMV status not recorded). Some clones in this sample may be carry-over from other donors' samples. This specimen was cultured PBMCs, taken from culture after CMV antigen stimulation. In DNA form, the CDR3 reads TGTGCCAGCAGTGGCCCAGGGGGGGCGGGAGAGACCCAGTACTTC. This sequence encodes CASSGPGGAGETQYF.